These 4 T cell receptor beta chains originate from one sample sequenced in a study of blood T cell repertoires in COVID-19. Clones were sequenced by immunoSEQ multiplex PCR, and TCRdb holds only the in-frame ones, with some missing. The sample lists about 90,000 clones, about 90% occurring once. Sequenced input: peripheral blood. These receptors originate from a human donor with active COVID-19. The donor label of this sample is uncertain.

J is TRBJ2-5 and V is TRBV20-1, with TRBD2 matching over 9 bases. The CDR3 extends over 16 amino acids. V was pared by 3 bases and J by 2 bases, with 10 bases of the junction left unmatched. The germline V gene encodes CDR1 DFQATT and CDR2 SNEGSKA (reference sequence). CDR3 sequence reads: CSASAGGLWPQETQYF. The CDR3 nucleotides read TGCAGTGCTAGTGCGGGAGGGTTATGGCCGCAAGAGACCCAGTACTTC.

The V call is TRBV6-5, the J call TRBJ2-4; the D gene is possibly TRBD1 (5 bases). V was cut by 5 bases and J by 0 bases, with 11 bases left in between. Germline V lookup: CDR1 MNHEY, CDR2 SVGAGI. This CDR3 has 15 residues. This CDR3 reads CASSPRQLAKNIQYF. CDR3 nucleotide sequence: TGTGCCAGCAGTCCTCGACAGCTAGCCAAAAACATTCAGTACTTC.

In its sample, this clone was seen once. This rearrangement joins TRBV5-5 to TRBJ1-2, with a possible D match to TRBD1 (6 bases). Trimming left V 5 bases short and J 7 bases short, with 18 bases between. CDR3 length: 14 residues. Germline loops: CDR1 SGHKS, CDR2 YYEKEE (reference sequence). The CDR3 coding sequence is TGTGCCAGCAGAAATGACAGGTGGGACCTTGGCTACACCTTC. Translating gives CASRNDRWDLGYTF.

The V and J genes are TRBV6-6 and TRBJ2-2; TRBD1 matches at 9 bases. The CDR3 consists of 14 residues. The germline V gene encodes CDR1 MNHNY and CDR2 SVGAGI (reference sequence). With 6 bases clipped from V and 6 bases from J, the junction kept 5 bases outside the gene matches. The CDR3 nucleotides are TGTGCCAGCAGCCGGGACAGGGAAGCCGGGGAGCTGTTTTTT. This gives the protein CASSRDREAGELFF.